These 15 T cell receptor beta chains were all obtained from the same sample, sequenced in a study of cytomegalovirus exposure and HLA in healthy donors. Primers included in the PCR were 60 Vbeta and 13 Jbeta primers. Produced via immunoSEQ multiplex PCR; TCRdb's table is partial and in-frame only. The sample gives tens of thousands of clones, around 78% of which show up once; over 1.1% is in the top ten. The sequencing sample was made of PBMCs. Source of these receptors: a female donor in good health and CMV-seronegative.

This chain links TRBV7-2 with TRBJ1-6, with 10 bases matching TRBD1. Germline assignment: CDR1 SGHTA and CDR2 FQGNSA. V was pared by 7 bases and J by 8 bases, with 8 bases of the junction left unmatched. This CDR3 region has 15 residues. As DNA, the CDR3 is TGTGCCAGCAACGACGGGGACAGGGGTTATTCACCCCTCCACTTT. Residues: CASNDGDRGYSPLHF.

This clone was seen a handful of times. The chain links TRBV10-3 to TRBJ2-1, with TRBD1 as a possible D gene (6 bases). The CDR3 has 14 residues. Germline V gives CDR1 ENHRY, CDR2 SYGVKD. V dropped 3 bases and J dropped 2 bases, with 8 bases sitting between them. The CDR3 sequence: CAISDRGAYNEQFF. CDR3 coding DNA: TGTGCCATCAGTGACAGGGGCGCCTACAATGAGCAGTTCTTC.

The chain is built from TRBV13 and TRBJ1-2, with 7 bases identical to TRBD1. This CDR3 spans 20 amino acids. Germline loops: CDR1 PRHDT, CDR2 FYEKMQ (reference sequence). V was pared by 7 bases and J by 7 bases, with 30 bases of the junction left unmatched. Here the CDR3 reads CASTQGGWETGHSFGGGYTF. CDR3 nucleotide sequence: TGTGCCAGCACCCAAGGGGGCTGGGAAACAGGGCATAGTTTCGGTGGTGGCTACACCTTC.

The V gene is TRBV19, the J gene TRBJ2-1, with TRBD1 identical over 7 bases. V gave up 6 bases and J gave up 5 bases; unmatched junction bases: 7. CDR1 is LNHDA, CDR2 SQIVND, per germline (reference sequence). The length of the CDR3 is 14 residues. CDR3 protein: CASRWAGTDNEQFF. CDR3 sequence (DNA): TGTGCCAGTAGGTGGGCCGGGACAGACAATGAGCAGTTCTTC.

The chain recombines TRBV7-6 with TRBJ1-1; a weak D match, TRBD1 (6 bases). This CDR3 has 15 amino acids. Germline CDR1 and CDR2: SGHVS and FNYEAQ. The germline V and J ends were trimmed by 6 bases and 3 bases, with 17 bases remaining between them. This chain's CDR3 is CASSPDRTVDTEAFF. DNA of the CDR3: TGTGCCAGCAGTCCAGACAGGACAGTGGACACTGAAGCTTTCTTT.

The chain couples TRBV6-5 to TRBJ2-7; 10 bases align to TRBD1. V lost 6 bases to trimming and J lost 3 bases; unmatched junction nucleotides: 8. The CDR3 is 15 amino acids. The germline V gene encodes CDR1 MNHEY and CDR2 SVGAGI. For the CDR3, the DNA is TGTGCCAGCAGGATCGGGACAGGGGTTGTCTACGAGCAGTACTTC. The encoded protein is CASRIGTGVVYEQYF.

This clone was detected only a few times. The DNA for the CDR3 is TGTGCCAGCTGGAGGCTAGCGGGGGCCATCTACGAGCAGTACTTC. Residues: CASWRLAGAIYEQYF. This chain joins TRBV27 and TRBJ2-7; TRBD2 agrees at 10 bases. The CDR3 runs to 15 residues. Trimming at V came to 8 bases and at J to 3 bases, leaving 10 bases not matched to a gene. The germline CDR1 and CDR2 sequences are MNHEY and SMNVEV (reference sequence).

This clone was observed a handful of times. This chain uses TRBV4-1 with TRBJ1-2; TRBD1 matches at 7 bases. Germline trimming cut 0 bases from V and 8 bases from J; bases unmatched to any gene: 3. This CDR3 comprises 13 residues. CDR1 is MGHRA, CDR2 YSYEKL, per germline. CDR3: CASSQEDREGYTF. CDR3 DNA sequence: TGCGCCAGCAGCCAAGAAGACAGGGAGGGCTACACCTTC.

J is TRBJ2-3 and V is TRBV5-4; 7 bases map to TRBD1. The CDR3 consists of 15 residues. Germline V CDR1 and CDR2: SGHNT, YYREEE (reference sequence). With 4 bases clipped from V and 0 bases from J, the junction kept 5 bases outside the gene matches. The CDR3 loop is CASSPGQVSTDTQYF. The DNA of the CDR3 is TGTGCCAGCAGCCCCGGACAGGTTAGCACAGATACGCAGTATTTT.

The rearrangement uses TRBV11-3 and TRBJ1-6, with 7 bases lining up with TRBD1. The V gene end was trimmed by 3 bases and the J gene end by 9 bases; junction bases not matched to a gene: 8. Germline values: CDR1 SGHNT, CDR2 YENEEA. The CDR3 loop spans 15 amino acids. The CDR3 region has the DNA TGTGCCAGCAGCTTGCATCAGGGGGAAGCTTCACCCCTCCACTTT. Protein product: CASSLHQGEASPLHF.

Comment on this clone: One junction end does not reproduce the germline sequence, and a read error may be involved. The chain recombines TRBV7-6 with TRBJ2-1; D is unclear. The CDR3 totals 14 residues. Germline V gene sequence: CDR1 SGHVS, CDR2 FNYEAQ. The CDR3 DNA is TGTGCTAGCAGCTTCTCTACTCTAGTGGGTGAGCAGTTCTTC. It is translated as CASSFSTLVGEQFF.

The gene calls are TRBV6-5 and TRBJ1-1; D not certain. In germline, CDR1 is MNHEY, CDR2 SVGAGI. The CDR3 is made up of 13 amino acids. Trimming took 0 bases from V and 2 from J, leaving 4 bases between them. The DNA of the CDR3 is TGTGCCAGCAGTTACTCTAGTAACACTGAAGCTTTCTTT. Amino acid sequence: CASSYSSNTEAFF.

The V call is TRBV6-1, the J call TRBJ2-1, with 9 bases that match TRBD1. The CDR3 is made up of 16 amino acids. CDR1 and CDR2 (germline): MNHNS, SASEGT. Germline trimming cut 4 bases from V and 5 bases from J; bases unmatched to any gene: 9. CDR3 protein: CASSAYGTGSNNEQFF. The CDR3 DNA sequence: TGTGCCAGCAGTGCCTACGGGACAGGGAGTAACAATGAGCAGTTCTTC.

V gene TRBV5-1 combines with J gene TRBJ1-2; tentatively, D is TRBD1 (6 bases). The ends were cut back, 2 bases at V and 5 bases at J, with 16 bases in the middle. This CDR3 is built from 15 residues. Germline CDR1 and CDR2: SGHRS and YFSETQ. This chain's CDR3 is CASSFIVGQPYGYTF. The CDR3 DNA sequence: TGCGCCAGCAGCTTTATCGTCGGACAGCCATATGGCTACACCTTC.

This rearrangement joins TRBV18 to TRBJ1-2; a possible D gene is TRBD1 (5 bases). Germline V gives CDR1 KGHSH, CDR2 LQKENI. This CDR3 spans 13 amino acids. V dropped 3 bases and J dropped 2 bases, with 7 bases sitting between them. CDR3 protein: CASSPDRNYGYTF. CDR3 sequence (DNA): TGTGCCAGCTCACCCGACAGAAACTATGGCTACACCTTC.